These T cell receptor beta chains were read from a single sample in a study of control samples from healthy donors and cancer patients. Measured with immunoSEQ multiplex PCR; TCRdb has only the in-frame clones, and not every one. The sample holds around 200,000 clones, 80% to 95% seen once. Source material: blood. These receptors came from a man between 18 and 35 years old in good health. CDR3s include the opening cysteine and the closing phenylalanine or tryptophan. The D gene is left open where the match is weak. Rows may omit the clone size; those that give it use once, few, many or a size class.

d_call: NA
v_call: TRBV3-1/TRBV3-2
j_call: TRBJ1-1
clone_size: NA
cdr3_nt: TGTGCCAGCAGTTTTTCCTTCGGCAACACTGAAGCTTTCTTT
cdr3_aa: CASSFSFGNTEAFF

d_call: TRBD1
v_call: TRBV18
j_call: TRBJ1-1
clone_size: NA
cdr3_nt: TGTGCCAGCGGACAGGGTAGCACTGAAGCTTTCTTT
cdr3_aa: CASGQGSTEAFF

d_call: NA
v_call: TRBV19
j_call: TRBJ1-6
clone_size: NA
cdr3_nt: TGTGCCAGTAGTCCTGGAGATACTAATTCACCCCTCCACTTT
cdr3_aa: CASSPGDTNSPLHF

d_call: TRBD2
v_call: TRBV13
j_call: TRBJ2-3
clone_size: NA
cdr3_nt: TGTGCCAGCAGCCCCCTAGCGGGGACTAGCACAGATACGCAGTATTTT
cdr3_aa: CASSPLAGTSTDTQYF

d_call: NA
v_call: TRBV28
j_call: TRBJ1-2
clone_size: NA
cdr3_nt: TGTGCCAGCAGTTGGACAGACGACTATGGCTACACCTTC
cdr3_aa: CASSWTDDYGYTF

d_call: NA
v_call: TRBV6-1
j_call: TRBJ1-2
clone_size: once
cdr3_nt: TGTGCCAGCAGTGAAGGGTTTGTAATCGATGGCTACACCTTC
cdr3_aa: CASSEGFVIDGYTF

d_call: NA
v_call: TRBV9
j_call: TRBJ1-2
clone_size: few
cdr3_nt: TGTGCCAGCAGCACTGGATTGGATGGCTACACCTTC
cdr3_aa: CASSTGLDGYTF

d_call: NA
v_call: TRBV5-1
j_call: TRBJ2-1
clone_size: NA
cdr3_nt: TGCGCCAGCAGCCATGGACTAGAGCAGTTCTTC
cdr3_aa: CASSHGLEQFF

d_call: NA
v_call: TRBV5-4
j_call: TRBJ2-2
clone_size: NA
cdr3_nt: TGTGCCAGCAGCTTGGAGGGGGGGGCGCTAACCGGGGAGCTGTTTTTT
cdr3_aa: CASSLEGGALTGELFF

d_call: NA
v_call: TRBV30
j_call: TRBJ1-2
clone_size: once
cdr3_nt: TGTGCCTGGAGTGGTCGGGTGAACTATGGCTACACCTTC
cdr3_aa: CAWSGRVNYGYTF

d_call: NA
v_call: TRBV30
j_call: TRBJ2-2
clone_size: NA
cdr3_nt: TGTGCCTGGAGTGCAACTAGAACCGGGGGTTACACCGGGGAGCTGTTTTTT
cdr3_aa: CAWSATRTGGYTGELFF

d_call: NA
v_call: TRBV18
j_call: TRBJ1-6
clone_size: NA
cdr3_nt: TGTGCCAGCTCACCACATACAGGGTCACCCCTCCACTTT
cdr3_aa: CASSPHTGSPLHF

d_call: NA
v_call: TRBV30
j_call: TRBJ1-6
clone_size: NA
cdr3_nt: TGTGCCTGGAGTGCCTACAGAGACCTATCTAATTCACCCCTCCACTTT
cdr3_aa: CAWSAYRDLSNSPLHF

d_call: NA
v_call: TRBV30
j_call: TRBJ2-5
clone_size: once
cdr3_nt: TGTGCCTGGAGTGTAGGGCAGCCGAACCAAGAGACCCAGTACTTC
cdr3_aa: CAWSVGQPNQETQYF

d_call: NA
v_call: TRBV9
j_call: TRBJ1-3
clone_size: NA
cdr3_nt: TGTGCCAGCAGCGTAGAAGGGGTGAGAGGAAACACCATATATTTT
cdr3_aa: CASSVEGVRGNTIYF

d_call: TRBD2
v_call: TRBV18
j_call: TRBJ2-4
clone_size: NA
cdr3_nt: TGTGCCAGCTCACGGCGCCCTGGCGGGGGGGCCGACGACATTCAGTACTTC
cdr3_aa: CASSRRPGGGADDIQYF

d_call: NA
v_call: TRBV9
j_call: TRBJ1-3
clone_size: NA
cdr3_nt: TGTGCCAGCAGCGTAGAGGGGGGAAACACCATATATTTT
cdr3_aa: CASSVEGGNTIYF

d_call: TRBD1
v_call: TRBV28
j_call: TRBJ1-6
clone_size: NA
cdr3_nt: TGTGCCAGCAGTTTATGGACAGGGGGGGATTCACCCCTCCACTTT
cdr3_aa: CASSLWTGGDSPLHF

d_call: TRBD1
v_call: TRBV10-3
j_call: TRBJ1-5
clone_size: NA
cdr3_nt: TGTGCCATCGATGACAGGGGGCTGAATCAGCCCCAGCATTTT
cdr3_aa: CAIDDRGLNQPQHF

d_call: TRBD1
v_call: TRBV5-1
j_call: TRBJ2-2
clone_size: NA
cdr3_nt: TGCGCCAGCAGCCCCCCGCGACAGGGGTTGGACACCGGGGAGCTGTTTTTT
cdr3_aa: CASSPPRQGLDTGELFF

d_call: TRBD2
v_call: TRBV5-4
j_call: TRBJ2-1
clone_size: NA
cdr3_nt: TGTGCCAGCAGCCTCGCCGGGACTAGCGGGGGTTCGCGAGGTGGTGAGCAGTTCTTC
cdr3_aa: CASSLAGTSGGSRGGEQFF

d_call: TRBD1
v_call: TRBV28
j_call: TRBJ1-3
clone_size: NA
cdr3_nt: TGTGCCAGCAGTTGGTACCTTACAGGGGTCCCCTCCTCTGGAAACACCATATATTTT
cdr3_aa: CASSWYLTGVPSSGNTIYF

d_call: NA
v_call: TRBV14
j_call: TRBJ2-5
clone_size: NA
cdr3_nt: TGTGCCAGCAGCGCCGTTGGTGCGGGGGCCCGCCAGTACTTC
cdr3_aa: CASSAVGAGARQYF

d_call: NA
v_call: TRBV9
j_call: TRBJ1-3
clone_size: NA
cdr3_nt: TGTGCCAGCAGCCCCGGTTTAGCTCTGTCCTCTGGAAACACCATATATTTT
cdr3_aa: CASSPGLALSSGNTIYF

d_call: NA
v_call: TRBV9
j_call: TRBJ1-6
clone_size: NA
cdr3_nt: TGTGCCAGCAGCGTAGATGGTGGATCACCCCTCCACTTT
cdr3_aa: CASSVDGGSPLHF

d_call: NA
v_call: TRBV6-5
j_call: TRBJ1-2
clone_size: NA
cdr3_nt: TGTGCCAGCAGTTACTCTGGTTGGGAAGTCGGTGGCTACACCTTC
cdr3_aa: CASSYSGWEVGGYTF

d_call: NA
v_call: TRBV2
j_call: TRBJ1-2
clone_size: NA
cdr3_nt: TGTGCCAGCAGCGCCGGACGGTCAAACTATGGCTACACCTTC
cdr3_aa: CASSAGRSNYGYTF

d_call: NA
v_call: TRBV6-1
j_call: TRBJ2-6
clone_size: NA
cdr3_nt: TGTGCCAGCAGTGAAGGGCTAGGGTCTGGGGCCAACGTCCTGACTTTC
cdr3_aa: CASSEGLGSGANVLTF

d_call: TRBD1
v_call: TRBV7-9
j_call: TRBJ1-1
clone_size: once
cdr3_nt: TGTGCCAGCAGCTTAGGCGGGCAGGGGGACACTGAAGCTTTCTTT
cdr3_aa: CASSLGGQGDTEAFF

d_call: NA
v_call: TRBV6-4
j_call: TRBJ1-1
clone_size: many
cdr3_nt: TGTGCCAGCAGTGCCACAGCGAACACTGAAGCTTTCTTT
cdr3_aa: CASSATANTEAFF

d_call: NA
v_call: TRBV2
j_call: TRBJ2-6
clone_size: NA
cdr3_nt: TGTGCCAGCAGTTCCCCCTTTGACAGGCCTGGGGCCAACGTCCTGACTTTC
cdr3_aa: CASSSPFDRPGANVLTF

d_call: NA
v_call: TRBV3-1/TRBV3-2
j_call: TRBJ2-3
clone_size: NA
cdr3_nt: TGTGCCAGCAGCCAAGAATGGGACAGCACAGATACGCAGTATTTT
cdr3_aa: CASSQEWDSTDTQYF

d_call: TRBD2
v_call: TRBV5-1
j_call: TRBJ2-7
clone_size: NA
cdr3_nt: TGCGCCAGCAGCTTGTACACTAGCGGGCCCTACGAGCAGTACTTC
cdr3_aa: CASSLYTSGPYEQYF

d_call: TRBD2
v_call: TRBV7-2
j_call: TRBJ2-2
clone_size: NA
cdr3_nt: TGTGCCAGCAGCCCCGCGGGGGGCCTAAACACCGGGGAGCTGTTTTTT
cdr3_aa: CASSPAGGLNTGELFF

d_call: NA
v_call: TRBV2
j_call: TRBJ2-7
clone_size: once
cdr3_nt: TGTGCCAGCAGTACCCGGAGACAGGCCTACGAGCAGTACTTC
cdr3_aa: CASSTRRQAYEQYF

d_call: NA
v_call: TRBV18
j_call: TRBJ2-3
clone_size: NA
cdr3_nt: TGTGCCAGCTCACCATTCGACGGATCAGATACGCAGTATTTT
cdr3_aa: CASSPFDGSDTQYF

d_call: TRBD2
v_call: TRBV9
j_call: TRBJ2-1
clone_size: NA
cdr3_nt: TGTGCCAGCAGCGCCCTTTCTCTAGCGGGGGGGATCAATGAGCAGTTCTTC
cdr3_aa: CASSALSLAGGINEQFF

d_call: TRBD1
v_call: TRBV13
j_call: TRBJ1-2
clone_size: NA
cdr3_nt: TGTGCCAGCAGCCCCGGGACAGGGACACCCTCTAACTATGGCTACACCTTC
cdr3_aa: CASSPGTGTPSNYGYTF

d_call: NA
v_call: TRBV25-1
j_call: TRBJ1-4
clone_size: NA
cdr3_nt: TGTGCCAGCAGTGTAACAGGGTCCTTGGGAGAAAAACTGTTTTTT
cdr3_aa: CASSVTGSLGEKLFF

d_call: NA
v_call: TRBV19
j_call: TRBJ1-2
clone_size: NA
cdr3_nt: TGTGCCAGTGGGTCTTCGGCTCCCTATGGCTACACCTTC
cdr3_aa: CASGSSAPYGYTF

d_call: TRBD1
v_call: TRBV10-3
j_call: TRBJ2-5
clone_size: NA
cdr3_nt: TGTGCCATCTCCGGGACAGGGGGACGTGAGACCCAGTACTTC
cdr3_aa: CAISGTGGRETQYF

d_call: NA
v_call: TRBV19
j_call: TRBJ2-1
clone_size: NA
cdr3_nt: TGTGCCAGTAGTAGGGCGCGATATAGCTCCTACAATGAGCAGTTCTTC
cdr3_aa: CASSRARYSSYNEQFF

d_call: NA
v_call: TRBV5-1
j_call: TRBJ2-6
clone_size: NA
cdr3_nt: TGCGCCAGCAGCCGCGAGAGCTCTGGGGCCAACGTCCTGACTTTC
cdr3_aa: CASSRESSGANVLTF

d_call: NA
v_call: TRBV27
j_call: TRBJ2-7
clone_size: NA
cdr3_nt: TGTGCCAGCATGGACAACTACGAGCAGTACTTC
cdr3_aa: CASMDNYEQYF

d_call: NA
v_call: TRBV29-1
j_call: TRBJ1-1
clone_size: NA
cdr3_nt: TGCAGCGTTGACTGGAACACTGAAGCTTTCTTT
cdr3_aa: CSVDWNTEAFF

d_call: NA
v_call: TRBV5-1
j_call: TRBJ1-5
clone_size: NA
cdr3_nt: TGCGCCAGCAGTGTTACCCCCGGGCAGCCCCAGCATTTT
cdr3_aa: CASSVTPGQPQHF